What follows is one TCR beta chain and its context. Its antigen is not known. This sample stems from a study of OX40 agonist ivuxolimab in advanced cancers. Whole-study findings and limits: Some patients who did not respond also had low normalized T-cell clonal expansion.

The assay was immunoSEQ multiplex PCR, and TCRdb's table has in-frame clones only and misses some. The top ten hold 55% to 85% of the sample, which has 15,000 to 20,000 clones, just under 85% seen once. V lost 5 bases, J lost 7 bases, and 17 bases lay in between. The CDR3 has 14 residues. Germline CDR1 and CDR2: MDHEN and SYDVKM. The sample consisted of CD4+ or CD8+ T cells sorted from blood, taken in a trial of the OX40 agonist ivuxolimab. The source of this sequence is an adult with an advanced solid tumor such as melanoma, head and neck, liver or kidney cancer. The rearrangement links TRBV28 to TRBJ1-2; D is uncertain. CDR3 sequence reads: CASSPLLTAFGYTF. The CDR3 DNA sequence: TGTGCCAGCAGTCCCCTACTAACTGCTTTTGGCTACACCTTC.